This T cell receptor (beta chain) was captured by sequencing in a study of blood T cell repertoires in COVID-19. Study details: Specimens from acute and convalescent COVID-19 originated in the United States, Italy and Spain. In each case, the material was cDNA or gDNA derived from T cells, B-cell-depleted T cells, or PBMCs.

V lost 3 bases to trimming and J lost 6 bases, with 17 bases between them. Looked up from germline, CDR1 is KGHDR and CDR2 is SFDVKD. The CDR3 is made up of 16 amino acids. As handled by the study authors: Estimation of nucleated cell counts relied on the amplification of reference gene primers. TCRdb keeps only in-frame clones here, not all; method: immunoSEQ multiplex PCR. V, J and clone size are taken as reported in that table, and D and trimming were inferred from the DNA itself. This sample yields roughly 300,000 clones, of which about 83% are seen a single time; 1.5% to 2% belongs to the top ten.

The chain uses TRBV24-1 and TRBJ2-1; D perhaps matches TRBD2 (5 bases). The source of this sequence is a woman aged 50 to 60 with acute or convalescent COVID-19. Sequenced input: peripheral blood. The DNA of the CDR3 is TGTGCCACCAGTGATGCACTTGGGCGGGTCGCCAATGAGCAGTTCTTC. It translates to CATSDALGRVANEQFF.